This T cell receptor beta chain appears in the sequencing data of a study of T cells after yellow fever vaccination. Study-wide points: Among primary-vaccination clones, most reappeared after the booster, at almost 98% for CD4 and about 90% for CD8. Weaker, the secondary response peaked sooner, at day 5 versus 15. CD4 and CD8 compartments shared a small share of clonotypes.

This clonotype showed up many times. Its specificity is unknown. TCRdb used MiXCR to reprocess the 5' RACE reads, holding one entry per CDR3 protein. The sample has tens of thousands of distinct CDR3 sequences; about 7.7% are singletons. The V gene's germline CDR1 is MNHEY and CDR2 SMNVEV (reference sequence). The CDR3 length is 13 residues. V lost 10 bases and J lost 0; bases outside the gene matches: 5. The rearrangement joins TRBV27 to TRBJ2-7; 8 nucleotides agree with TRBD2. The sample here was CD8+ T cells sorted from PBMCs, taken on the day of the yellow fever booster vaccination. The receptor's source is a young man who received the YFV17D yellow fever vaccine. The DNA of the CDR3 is TGTGCCACTCACGGGAGGGACTCCTACGAGCAGTACTTC. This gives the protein CATHGRDSYEQYF.